Here is one T cell receptor beta chain with its context. The sample contains more than one DNA sequence encoding this CDR3. The sample belongs to a study of cytomegalovirus exposure and HLA in healthy donors. On the study more broadly: Of all 400 or so donors who were genotyped, under 90% belonged to the Caucasian-associated ancestry cluster.

Amplification used 60 Vbeta primers and 13 Jbeta primers. Produced via immunoSEQ multiplex PCR; TCRdb's table is partial and in-frame only. The sample records 270,000 or so clones, more than 80% being singletons. When sampled, the donors appeared nominally healthy, though they likely had unrecorded immune exposures. The sequencing sample was made of PBMCs. The source is a middle-aged man in good health and CMV-seropositive.

The CDR3, as DNA: TGTGCCAGCAGCTTGGCCCCCCAGGGATACGAGCAGTACTTC. Its protein product is CASSLAPQGYEQYF. The V call is TRBV5-5, the J call TRBJ2-7, with D tentatively TRBD1 (5 bases). This CDR3 contains 14 residues. Between the trimmed V and J ends, which lost 0 bases and 4 bases, there was a span of 11 bases. CDR1 and CDR2 (germline): SGHKS, YYEKEE (reference sequence).